The entry below describes one T cell receptor beta chain. This specimen belongs to a study of T cells after posttransplantation cyclophosphamide. The assay was immunoSEQ multiplex PCR, and TCRdb's table has in-frame clones only and misses some. This table has tens of thousands of clones, about 84% appearing once. The CDR3 sequence is 16 residues long. V lost 2 bases and J lost 0, with 12 bases in between. The germline V gene has CDR1 MNHEY and CDR2 SVGAGI. This rearrangement joins TRBV6-5 to TRBJ2-3; maybe TRBD1 (5 bases). This clonotype was sampled from an older woman with a blood cancer, CMV-positive, and with a related stem cell donor. The material sequenced was PBMCs. The CDR3 protein is CASSYLLGASTDTQYF. CDR3 in DNA: TGTGCCAGCAGTTACCTATTAGGGGCGAGCACAGATACGCAGTATTTT.